The T cell receptor (beta chain) described here comes from a study of PD-1 blockade in mismatch repair-deficient tumors. On the study more broadly: All were previously treated, progressing patients with over 9 mismatch repair-deficient cancer types. Study-wide findings and caveats: After pembrolizumab, tumor-resident clones rose rapidly, then generally contracted before radiologic responses.

After removal of 3 bases from V and 9 bases from J, the junction contained 12 bases not matched to a gene. This CDR3 is 16 amino acids long. The germline V gene encodes CDR1 MNHNY and CDR2 SVGAGI (reference sequence). Measured with immunoSEQ multiplex PCR; TCRdb has only the in-frame clones, and not every one. In the table there are more than 85,000 clones, 82% of which are singletons. Mismatch repair deficiency was confirmed in all patients, by PCR or immunohistochemistry. Of note for this clone: Its antigen is as yet unknown.

The TCR comes from an adult with mismatch repair-deficient cancer. The specimen was peripheral blood, collected roughly eight months after starting pembrolizumab. The J gene is TRBJ1-5, the V gene TRBV6-6; 9 bases align to TRBD1. CDR3 coding DNA: TGTGCCAGCAGTTATGGGACAGGGAGGGACGGGTGGCCCCAGCATTTT. It codes for CASSYGTGRDGWPQHF.